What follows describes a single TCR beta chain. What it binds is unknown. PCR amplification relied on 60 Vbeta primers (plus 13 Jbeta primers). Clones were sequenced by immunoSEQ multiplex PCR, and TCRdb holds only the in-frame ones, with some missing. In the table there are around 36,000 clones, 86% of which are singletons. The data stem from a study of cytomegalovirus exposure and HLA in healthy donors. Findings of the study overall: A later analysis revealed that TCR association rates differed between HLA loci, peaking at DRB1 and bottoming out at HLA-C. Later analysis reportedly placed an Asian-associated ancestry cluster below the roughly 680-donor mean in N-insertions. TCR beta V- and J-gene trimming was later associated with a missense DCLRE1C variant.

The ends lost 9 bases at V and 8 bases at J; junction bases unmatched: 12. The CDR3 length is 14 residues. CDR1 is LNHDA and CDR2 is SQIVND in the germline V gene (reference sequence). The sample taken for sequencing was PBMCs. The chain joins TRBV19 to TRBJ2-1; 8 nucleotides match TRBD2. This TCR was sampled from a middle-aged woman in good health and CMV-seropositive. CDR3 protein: CASSPLAGTDEQFF. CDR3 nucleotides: TGTGCCAGCAGTCCCCTAGCGGGTACGGATGAGCAGTTCTTC.